These T cell receptor beta chains were read from a single sample in a study of shared clonotypes between healthy human individuals. Produced via immunoSEQ multiplex PCR; TCRdb's table is partial and in-frame only. In the table there are around 100,000 clones, roughly 70% of which are singletons. Source material: memory CD8+ T cells sorted from blood. Receptors were obtained from a woman in her twenties or thirties in good health. Both conserved end residues are part of each CDR3. D genes are given only for firm matches. Size is omitted from some rows. Given values are once, few, many or a class for expanded clones.

cdr3_nt	cdr3_aa	v_call	d_call	j_call	clone_size
TGTGCCAGCAGCCCGGGGTCGAGTGAGCAGTTCTTC	CASSPGSSEQFF	TRBV25-1	.	TRBJ2-1	few
TGTGCCAGCAGCTTTCGGACTAGCGGGCAAAATGAGCAGTTCTTC	CASSFRTSGQNEQFF	TRBV7-9	TRBD2	TRBJ2-1	.
TGTGCCAGCAGCTTACTTTTACGGGAGGCCACAGATACGCAGTATTTT	CASSLLLREATDTQYF	TRBV7-9	TRBD2	TRBJ2-3	.
TGTGCCAGCAGTGACTCGGACAGCAATGAGCAGTTCTTC	CASSDSDSNEQFF	TRBV6-4	.	TRBJ2-1	many
TGTGCCAGCAGTTACGGGATCGGACTAGTCTACGAGCAGTACTTC	CASSYGIGLVYEQYF	TRBV11-2	TRBD2	TRBJ2-7	.
TGTGCCAGCAGCTCTAGCTCTCAGGTCGGGGAGCAGTTCTTC	CASSSSSQVGEQFF	TRBV7-9	.	TRBJ2-1	.
TGTGCCAGTAGTCTATGGACAGGGGATGAAAAACTGTTTTTT	CASSLWTGDEKLFF	TRBV19	TRBD1	TRBJ1-4	many
TGTGCCAGCAGTGAAGGGAGTGGGTCAGGCGGGGAGCTGTTTTTT	CASSEGSGSGGELFF	TRBV6-4	.	TRBJ2-2	.
TGCGCCAGCGCCCATGGGACAGGCATAGATACGCAGTATTTT	CASAHGTGIDTQYF	TRBV10-1	TRBD1	TRBJ2-3	.
TGTGCCAGCAGGGGGACTAGCTTCGAAGATTACAATGAGCAGTTCTTC	CASRGTSFEDYNEQFF	TRBV2	TRBD2	TRBJ2-1	.
TGCGCCAGCAGCTGGACGACCGCGGAGCAGTTCTTC	CASSWTTAEQFF	TRBV5-1	.	TRBJ2-1	.
TGTGCCAGCAGTATAACTAGCGGGAATACCTACGAGCAGTACTTC	CASSITSGNTYEQYF	TRBV27	TRBD2	TRBJ2-7	.
TGTGCCAGCAGTTTACGGGTCGGCTACGAGCAGTACTTC	CASSLRVGYEQYF	TRBV27	.	TRBJ2-7	.
TGTGCTAGTGCCCTTGGGGCGGGAGGAGGTACAGATACGCAGTATTTT	CASALGAGGGTDTQYF	TRBV12-5	TRBD2	TRBJ2-3	.
TGTGCCAGCAGTGAAGCGGCGTTGGGAACCGCACAAGATACGCAGTATTTT	CASSEAALGTAQDTQYF	TRBV6-1	.	TRBJ2-3	.
TGCGCCAGCAGCTTGGCCGGGGGCGTTAGGTACAATGAGCAGTTCTTC	CASSLAGGVRYNEQFF	TRBV5-1	.	TRBJ2-1	once
TGTGCCAGTAGTCACCAGACAGGGGAAGGGACAGATACGCAGTATTTT	CASSHQTGEGTDTQYF	TRBV19	TRBD1	TRBJ2-3	once
TGTGCCATCAGGGAAATGACTAGCGGGAGCAACAATGAGCAGTTCTTC	CAIREMTSGSNNEQFF	TRBV10-3	TRBD2	TRBJ2-1	few
TGTGCCAGCCGCAGGGCGGGGCGCAATCAGCCCCAGCATTTT	CASRRAGRNQPQHF	TRBV6-5	.	TRBJ1-5	many
TGTGCCAGCAGCTTGGAAGAGCCCCAGCATTTT	CASSLEEPQHF	TRBV5-7	.	TRBJ1-5	.
TGCGCCAGCAGCTCCCGACAGGGGTCGGGCACTGAAGCTTTCTTT	CASSSRQGSGTEAFF	TRBV5-1	TRBD1	TRBJ1-1	.